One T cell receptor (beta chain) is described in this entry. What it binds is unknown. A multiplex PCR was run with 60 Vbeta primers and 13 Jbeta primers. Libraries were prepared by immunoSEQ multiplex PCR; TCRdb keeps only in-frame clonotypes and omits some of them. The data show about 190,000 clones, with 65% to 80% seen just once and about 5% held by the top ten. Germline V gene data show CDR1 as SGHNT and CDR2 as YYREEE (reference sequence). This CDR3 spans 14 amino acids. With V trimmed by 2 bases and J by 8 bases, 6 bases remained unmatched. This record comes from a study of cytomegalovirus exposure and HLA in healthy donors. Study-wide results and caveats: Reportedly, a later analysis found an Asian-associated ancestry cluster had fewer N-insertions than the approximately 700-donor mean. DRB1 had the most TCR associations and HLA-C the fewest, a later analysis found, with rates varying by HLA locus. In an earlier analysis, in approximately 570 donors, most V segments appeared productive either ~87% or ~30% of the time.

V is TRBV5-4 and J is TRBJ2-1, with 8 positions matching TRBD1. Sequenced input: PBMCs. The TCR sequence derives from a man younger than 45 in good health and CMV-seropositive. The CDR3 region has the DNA TGTGCCAGCAGCTTTCCCACGACAGGGGATGAGCAGTTCTTC. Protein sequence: CASSFPTTGDEQFF.